Only a few counts were recorded for the clone carrying this T cell receptor beta chain. This record belongs to a study of response to subunit inactivated influenza vaccine. TCRdb fed the RT-PCR reads into MiXCR, producing one record per CDR3 protein. Here the sample spans 500,000 to 550,000 distinct CDR3 sequences, around 21% being singletons. This CDR3 contains 17 residues. Trimming took 0 bases from V and 5 from J; bases not matched to a gene: 10. Per the germline V gene, CDR1 is LGHNA and CDR2 is YNFKEQ. This sample was shared with a second study, whose subject was T cells expressing NK-cell markers. That report notes: For TCR beta, cDNA was produced by 5'RACE template switching with UMIs. Sorted CD3+CD56+NKG2C+, CD3+CD56+NKG2C- and CD3+CD56-NKG2C+ T cells provided the TCR beta repertoires. The authors sequenced eight donors, of whom seven were HCMV-seropositive and one was seronegative. Also leading the CD3+CD56-NKG2C+ fraction in a few donors were these clonotypes.

This receptor was taken from a man aged 45-65 years who received an inactivated influenza vaccine. This sample comprised CD4+ T cells sorted from PBMCs, obtained 11 to 12 days after vaccination. V is TRBV4-2 and J is TRBJ2-3; the match to TRBD2 covers 8 bases. The CDR3 region has the DNA TGTGCCAGCAGCCAAGACGTCGGGAGGGCCGGGGGAGATACGCAGTATTTT. Its protein product is CASSQDVGRAGGDTQYF.